The rows below give T cell receptor beta chains drawn from one sample of a study of cytomegalovirus exposure and HLA in healthy donors. Assay: immunoSEQ multiplex PCR; the TCRdb copy retains only in-frame clones and omits some. The repertoire includes 150,000 to 200,000 clones, roughly 73% of them detected once, and roughly 7.8% sits in the top ten. Sequenced input: PBMCs. These receptors were obtained from a woman aged 40 to 49 in good health and CMV-seropositive. Both conserved end residues are part of each CDR3. Each record gives: J gene, D gene, clone size, V gene, CDR3 DNA, CDR3 protein. The D gene is left open where the match is weak. Size tells how often a clone was seen (once, few, many) or the class of an expanded clone, and some rows leave it out.

j_call: TRBJ1-1
d_call: TRBD1
clone_size: few
v_call: TRBV2
cdr3_nt: TGTGCCAGCAGTCGAGGACAGGGGAGAAGAAACACTGAAGCTTTCTTT
cdr3_aa: CASSRGQGRRNTEAFF

j_call: TRBJ2-1
d_call: NA
clone_size: NA
v_call: TRBV2
cdr3_nt: TGTGCCAGCAGTGAAGAGCTGCGATTCGAGCAGTTCTTC
cdr3_aa: CASSEELRFEQFF

j_call: TRBJ2-3
d_call: NA
clone_size: few
v_call: TRBV19
cdr3_nt: TGTGCCAGTAAGATGTCATCACAAGATACGCAGTATTTT
cdr3_aa: CASKMSSQDTQYF

j_call: TRBJ2-1
d_call: NA
clone_size: NA
v_call: TRBV11-2
cdr3_nt: TGTGCCAGCAGCTCGAGGACAGCCTCCTACAATGAGCAGTTCTTC
cdr3_aa: CASSSRTASYNEQFF

j_call: TRBJ2-2
d_call: TRBD2
clone_size: NA
v_call: TRBV2
cdr3_nt: TGTGCCAGCAGGGAGACTAGCGTCGACACCGGGGAGCTGTTTTTT
cdr3_aa: CASRETSVDTGELFF

j_call: TRBJ2-7
d_call: TRBD1
clone_size: NA
v_call: TRBV14
cdr3_nt: TGTGCCAGCAAACGAACGGGACAGGGGGATTCGGACGAGCAGTACTTC
cdr3_aa: CASKRTGQGDSDEQYF

j_call: TRBJ2-7
d_call: NA
clone_size: few
v_call: TRBV29-1
cdr3_nt: TGCAGCGTAGCTGGGGCTCCCTACGAGCAGTACTTC
cdr3_aa: CSVAGAPYEQYF

j_call: TRBJ1-4
d_call: NA
clone_size: few
v_call: TRBV29-1
cdr3_nt: TGCAGCGTGCTGGTTGGAGGTGAAAAACTGTTTTTT
cdr3_aa: CSVLVGGEKLFF

j_call: TRBJ1-1
d_call: NA
clone_size: NA
v_call: TRBV2
cdr3_nt: TGTGCCAGCAGCCCCGGGTTGACGACTGAAGCTTTCTTT
cdr3_aa: CASSPGLTTEAFF

j_call: TRBJ2-5
d_call: NA
clone_size: NA
v_call: TRBV29-1
cdr3_nt: TGCAGCGTTGATTTGGGGGGTAGAAGAGAGACCCAGTACTTC
cdr3_aa: CSVDLGGRRETQYF

j_call: TRBJ1-2
d_call: NA
clone_size: NA
v_call: TRBV6-6
cdr3_nt: TGTGCCAGCAGCCGAATCGACAGGCGCTATGGCTACACCTTC
cdr3_aa: CASSRIDRRYGYTF

j_call: TRBJ2-1
d_call: TRBD2
clone_size: NA
v_call: TRBV11-2
cdr3_nt: TGTGCCAGCAGCTTGGGACTAGCGGGCAATGAGCAGTTCTTC
cdr3_aa: CASSLGLAGNEQFF

j_call: TRBJ2-7
d_call: TRBD1
clone_size: NA
v_call: TRBV19
cdr3_nt: TGTGCCAGTAGCTTTCAACAGGGGTTCGAGCAGTACTTC
cdr3_aa: CASSFQQGFEQYF

j_call: TRBJ2-1
d_call: TRBD2
clone_size: NA
v_call: TRBV27
cdr3_nt: TGTGCCAGCGGTAGACTAGCGGGAGTCCCCAATGAGCAGTTCTTC
cdr3_aa: CASGRLAGVPNEQFF

j_call: TRBJ2-3
d_call: NA
clone_size: NA
v_call: TRBV19
cdr3_nt: TGTGCCAGTAGTATTACCAGGGCATCAGATACGCAGTATTTT
cdr3_aa: CASSITRASDTQYF

j_call: TRBJ2-3
d_call: TRBD2
clone_size: NA
v_call: TRBV28
cdr3_nt: TGTGCCAGCAGCCTAGCGGGAAGGCCCTTAGGCCCTTCCACAGATACGCAGTATTTT
cdr3_aa: CASSLAGRPLGPSTDTQYF

j_call: TRBJ1-1
d_call: NA
clone_size: NA
v_call: TRBV19
cdr3_nt: TGTGCCAGTACCAGGCAGAACACTGAAGCTTTCTTT
cdr3_aa: CASTRQNTEAFF

j_call: TRBJ2-6
d_call: TRBD2
clone_size: NA
v_call: TRBV15
cdr3_nt: TGTGCCACCAGCAGAGGGCGGGGGTCTGGGGCCAACGTCCTGACTTTC
cdr3_aa: CATSRGRGSGANVLTF

j_call: TRBJ2-3
d_call: NA
clone_size: NA
v_call: TRBV14
cdr3_nt: TGTGCCAGCAGCCCGTTTCGGGGTACCACAGATACGCAGTATTTT
cdr3_aa: CASSPFRGTTDTQYF

j_call: TRBJ2-1
d_call: NA
clone_size: few
v_call: TRBV7-9
cdr3_nt: TGTGCCAGCAGCTTAGGACTAGGAGAACGCGGCTACAATGAGCAGTTCTTC
cdr3_aa: CASSLGLGERGYNEQFF

j_call: TRBJ1-3
d_call: TRBD1
clone_size: once
v_call: TRBV2
cdr3_nt: TGTGCCAGCAGTGTCGGGACAGGGAGCGCTGGAAACACCATATATTTT
cdr3_aa: CASSVGTGSAGNTIYF

j_call: TRBJ2-2
d_call: TRBD1
clone_size: NA
v_call: TRBV9
cdr3_nt: TGTGCCAGCAGCGTTAGTCTTCGCGACAGGGGGCGGAACACCGGGGAGCTGTTTTTT
cdr3_aa: CASSVSLRDRGRNTGELFF

j_call: TRBJ1-1
d_call: NA
clone_size: NA
v_call: TRBV7-6
cdr3_nt: TGTGCCAGCAGCTTAGGTTGGGGGGGCAAAAACACTGAAGCTTTCTTT
cdr3_aa: CASSLGWGGKNTEAFF

j_call: TRBJ1-2
d_call: TRBD1
clone_size: NA
v_call: TRBV4-2
cdr3_nt: TGTGCCAGCAGCCTCGGGACAGGGGTAGAGGAAGGCTACACCTTC
cdr3_aa: CASSLGTGVEEGYTF

j_call: TRBJ2-5
d_call: TRBD2
clone_size: NA
v_call: TRBV9
cdr3_nt: TGTGCCAGCAGCGCGGGGACTAGCGGGTGGCAGACCCAGTACTTC
cdr3_aa: CASSAGTSGWQTQYF

j_call: TRBJ2-1
d_call: NA
clone_size: few
v_call: TRBV6-6
cdr3_nt: TGTGCCAGCAGTTACCCATATGAGCAGTTCTTC
cdr3_aa: CASSYPYEQFF

j_call: TRBJ1-4
d_call: NA
clone_size: NA
v_call: TRBV25-1
cdr3_nt: TGTGCCAGCAGTGAAGGCGCTTTTGGGGGGAATAGGGAAAAACTGTTTTTT
cdr3_aa: CASSEGAFGGNREKLFF

j_call: TRBJ1-1
d_call: NA
clone_size: few
v_call: TRBV27
cdr3_nt: TGTGCCAGCAGTACAATGAACACTGAAGCTTTCTTT
cdr3_aa: CASSTMNTEAFF

j_call: TRBJ2-3
d_call: TRBD2
clone_size: few
v_call: TRBV13
cdr3_nt: TGTGCCAGCAGCTTATCCGGGACTAGCTTCACAGATACGCAGTATTTT
cdr3_aa: CASSLSGTSFTDTQYF

j_call: TRBJ1-1
d_call: NA
clone_size: few
v_call: TRBV2
cdr3_nt: TGTGCCAGCAGGGGTCAGGGGACGAACACTGAAGCTTTCTTT
cdr3_aa: CASRGQGTNTEAFF

j_call: TRBJ2-7
d_call: TRBD2
clone_size: few
v_call: TRBV7-2
cdr3_nt: TGTGCCAGCAGCTTAGCGGGAGGGCCCTACGAGCAGTACTTC
cdr3_aa: CASSLAGGPYEQYF

j_call: TRBJ2-1
d_call: TRBD2
clone_size: NA
v_call: TRBV4-2
cdr3_nt: TGTGCCAGCAGCCAAGATTCCCTAGCGGCCTACAATGAGCAGTTCTTC
cdr3_aa: CASSQDSLAAYNEQFF

j_call: TRBJ2-7
d_call: TRBD2
clone_size: NA
v_call: TRBV10-3
cdr3_nt: TGTGCCATCAGTGGGTGGGAGGGAGGCTACGAGCAGTACTTC
cdr3_aa: CAISGWEGGYEQYF

j_call: TRBJ2-7
d_call: TRBD1
clone_size: NA
v_call: TRBV7-2
cdr3_nt: TGTGCCAGCAGCCCAGACAGGGGCGCCTACGAGCAGTACTTC
cdr3_aa: CASSPDRGAYEQYF

j_call: TRBJ1-1
d_call: NA
clone_size: NA
v_call: TRBV5-4
cdr3_nt: TGTGCCAGCAGCTTGAACCTGAGGGATGAAGCTTTCTTT
cdr3_aa: CASSLNLRDEAFF

j_call: TRBJ1-1
d_call: NA
clone_size: once
v_call: TRBV28
cdr3_nt: TGTGCCAGCAGGCAGACAGTCAAAGCTTTCTTT
cdr3_aa: CASRQTVKAFF

j_call: TRBJ2-3
d_call: NA
clone_size: NA
v_call: TRBV4-2
cdr3_nt: TGTGCCAGCAGCCAAGACGCGGCCATAACAGATACGCAGTATTTT
cdr3_aa: CASSQDAAITDTQYF

j_call: TRBJ2-1
d_call: TRBD1
clone_size: NA
v_call: TRBV5-1
cdr3_nt: TGCGCCAGCAGCCCCGGACAGGGGCTAGGAAATGAGCAGTTCTTC
cdr3_aa: CASSPGQGLGNEQFF

j_call: TRBJ1-2
d_call: TRBD1
clone_size: NA
v_call: TRBV29-1
cdr3_nt: TGCAGCGTTGAAGTGTTAGGGACAGTGAGAGGCTACACCTTC
cdr3_aa: CSVEVLGTVRGYTF

j_call: TRBJ2-5
d_call: TRBD2
clone_size: few
v_call: TRBV7-2
cdr3_nt: TGTGCCAGCAGCCTTCGTCGACTAGCCCAAGAGACCCAGTACTTC
cdr3_aa: CASSLRRLAQETQYF

j_call: TRBJ2-2
d_call: NA
clone_size: NA
v_call: TRBV28
cdr3_nt: TGTGCCAGCAGTCCCCGACCGGGTATCGGGGAGCTGTTTTTT
cdr3_aa: CASSPRPGIGELFF

j_call: TRBJ2-2
d_call: TRBD1
clone_size: NA
v_call: TRBV9
cdr3_nt: TGTGCCAGCAGCTCCAAAGGGGGCTCGGGCGGGGAGCTGTTTTTT
cdr3_aa: CASSSKGGSGGELFF

j_call: TRBJ2-1
d_call: TRBD2
clone_size: NA
v_call: TRBV19
cdr3_nt: TGTGCCAGTAGTGGCGGGACTAGCGGGAAGAATGAGCAGTTCTTC
cdr3_aa: CASSGGTSGKNEQFF

j_call: TRBJ2-2
d_call: TRBD2
clone_size: once
v_call: TRBV7-9
cdr3_nt: TGTGCCAGCAGGGTAGCGGGAGGCGGGACCGGGGAGCTGTTTTTT
cdr3_aa: CASRVAGGGTGELFF

j_call: TRBJ1-1
d_call: TRBD1
clone_size: NA
v_call: TRBV19
cdr3_nt: TGTGCCAGTAGTATAGGGACAGGGCACACTGAAGCTTTCTTT
cdr3_aa: CASSIGTGHTEAFF

j_call: TRBJ2-7
d_call: NA
clone_size: NA
v_call: TRBV10-3
cdr3_nt: TGTGCCATCAGTGGGGCAGGGGCAACCTACGAGCAGTACTTC
cdr3_aa: CAISGAGATYEQYF

j_call: TRBJ1-2
d_call: TRBD1
clone_size: NA
v_call: TRBV6-1
cdr3_nt: TGTGCCAGCAGTGGGGGGACAGGGGCGTCCTCTGGCTACACCTTC
cdr3_aa: CASSGGTGASSGYTF

j_call: TRBJ2-3
d_call: NA
clone_size: once
v_call: TRBV29-1
cdr3_nt: TGCAGCGTGAACTCAGCGGGAGATACGCAGTATTTT
cdr3_aa: CSVNSAGDTQYF

j_call: TRBJ2-1
d_call: NA
clone_size: NA
v_call: TRBV28
cdr3_nt: TGTGCCAGCAGTTTTTATGCAGGGAACGAGCAGTTCTTC
cdr3_aa: CASSFYAGNEQFF

j_call: TRBJ1-1
d_call: NA
clone_size: few
v_call: TRBV30
cdr3_nt: TGTGCCTGGAGTTACAGGCATCTAGAGAAGGGTGGCACTGAAGCTTTCTTT
cdr3_aa: CAWSYRHLEKGGTEAFF

j_call: TRBJ1-3
d_call: NA
clone_size: NA
v_call: TRBV6-1
cdr3_nt: TGTGCCAGCACAACGGCCCGGAGACGAAACACCATATATTTT
cdr3_aa: CASTTARRRNTIYF

j_call: TRBJ2-1
d_call: TRBD2
clone_size: once
v_call: TRBV28
cdr3_nt: TGTGCCAGCAGTTTAGGGGGACTAGCGGGAAAGTTCTTC
cdr3_aa: CASSLGGLAGKFF

j_call: TRBJ1-4
d_call: NA
clone_size: NA
v_call: TRBV7-8
cdr3_nt: TGTGCCAGCAGCTTAGGACCTATGAGGGATGAAAAACTGTTTTTT
cdr3_aa: CASSLGPMRDEKLFF

j_call: TRBJ2-1
d_call: NA
clone_size: NA
v_call: TRBV7-6
cdr3_nt: TGTGCCAGCAGCTTCGGAACAGGCTCCTACAATGAGCAGTTCTTC
cdr3_aa: CASSFGTGSYNEQFF

j_call: TRBJ1-2
d_call: TRBD1
clone_size: NA
v_call: TRBV18
cdr3_nt: TGTGCCAGCTCACCAAATCAAGAGGGCAGGGGGAGTAATGGCTACACCTTC
cdr3_aa: CASSPNQEGRGSNGYTF